The rows below give T cell receptor beta chains drawn from one sample of a study of cytomegalovirus exposure and HLA in healthy donors. Assay used: immunoSEQ multiplex PCR; TCRdb lists only in-frame clones, some missing. The table includes about 160,000 clones, 85% to 90% detected once. Sequencing used PBMCs. These TCRs come from a woman aged 18-35 years in good health and CMV-seropositive. Each CDR3 is given with its conserved first and last residue. The D gene is left open where the match is weak. Only some rows state a clone size, as once, few, many or a class for expanded clones.

TRBD2	TRBV7-6	TRBJ2-5	NA	CASSFGEGRETQYF	TGTGCCAGCAGTTTCGGGGAGGGACGGGAGACCCAGTACTTC
TRBD1	TRBV10-3	TRBJ2-7	few	CAITQGQGDEQYF	TGTGCCATCACCCAGGGACAGGGCGACGAGCAGTACTTC
NA	TRBV28	TRBJ2-7	NA	CASSKKRGNSYEQYF	TGTGCCAGCAGTAAGAAACGGGGGAACTCCTACGAGCAGTACTTC
NA	TRBV30	TRBJ1-5	NA	CAFTLRGFDQPQHF	TGTGCCTTCACGCTAAGGGGATTCGATCAGCCCCAGCATTTT
TRBD2	TRBV9	TRBJ2-3	NA	CASSGEASGNEGGTDTQYF	TGTGCCAGCAGCGGAGAGGCTAGCGGGAATGAAGGGGGCACAGATACGCAGTATTTT
TRBD2	TRBV4-2	TRBJ2-3	NA	CASSRSGAAVSSGASTDTQYF	TGTGCCAGCAGCCGCTCGGGGGCGGCAGTATCTAGCGGGGCTAGCACAGATACGCAGTATTTT
NA	TRBV7-9	TRBJ2-7	NA	CASSNNNEQYF	TGTGCCAGCAGCAATAACAACGAGCAGTACTTC
NA	TRBV6-6	TRBJ1-1	NA	CASSGRTAGIEAFF	TGTGCCAGCAGCGGGAGGACGGCTGGGATTGAAGCTTTCTTT
NA	TRBV14	TRBJ1-4	NA	CASSQDVGALYEKLFF	TGTGCCAGCAGCCAAGATGTGGGGGCCCTATATGAAAAACTGTTTTTT
NA	TRBV6-6	TRBJ1-3	few	CASSYSSGNTIYF	TGTGCCAGCAGTTATAGCTCTGGAAACACCATATATTTT
NA	TRBV27	TRBJ1-4	NA	CASGWATTNEKLFF	TGTGCCAGCGGATGGGCAACAACTAATGAAAAACTGTTTTTT
TRBD1	TRBV7-2	TRBJ2-5	NA	CASSSGQKETQYF	TGTGCCAGCAGCTCGGGACAGAAAGAGACCCAGTACTTC
TRBD2	TRBV4-2	TRBJ2-7	NA	CASSQDRRTGGINEQYF	TGTGCCAGCAGCCAAGATAGAAGGACGGGAGGAATCAACGAGCAGTACTTC
NA	TRBV18	TRBJ2-5	once	CASSPTRQATYQETQYF	TGTGCCAGCTCACCTACCCGACAGGCAACCTACCAAGAGACCCAGTACTTC
NA	TRBV6-4	TRBJ1-5	once	CASSDQGNQPQHF	TGTGCCAGCAGTGACCAGGGAAATCAGCCCCAGCATTTT
TRBD2	TRBV6-5	TRBJ2-7	NA	CASSYLAGGTEQYF	TGTGCCAGCAGTTACTTAGCGGGAGGGACCGAGCAGTACTTC
TRBD1	TRBV6-5	TRBJ2-7	NA	CASRGGQGSEQYF	TGTGCCAGCCGTGGAGGACAGGGCAGCGAGCAGTACTTC
TRBD2	TRBV7-9	TRBJ2-3	NA	CASKQREDEGTDTQYF	TGTGCCAGCAAGCAGCGGGAGGATGAAGGGACAGATACGCAGTATTTT
NA	TRBV11-3	TRBJ2-7	NA	CASSLKLMGQWIDSYEQYF	TGTGCCAGCAGCTTAAAGTTGATGGGGCAGTGGATCGACTCCTACGAGCAGTACTTC
NA	TRBV18	TRBJ1-2	NA	CASSPAGANYGYTF	TGTGCCAGCTCACCAGCGGGGGCGAACTATGGCTACACCTTC
TRBD2	TRBV30	TRBJ2-3	once	CAWSVGVAGPDTQYF	TGTGCCTGGAGTGTTGGAGTAGCGGGTCCAGATACGCAGTATTTT
NA	TRBV14	TRBJ1-1	NA	CASSQASATWNTEAFF	TGTGCCAGCAGCCAAGCTTCCGCCACATGGAACACTGAAGCTTTCTTT
NA	TRBV7-9	TRBJ2-7	NA	CASSPLMGASYEQYF	TGTGCCAGCAGCCCCCTGATGGGCGCTTCCTACGAGCAGTACTTC
NA	TRBV29-1	TRBJ1-4	once	CSGQTREKLFF	TGCAGCGGCCAAACACGTGAAAAACTGTTTTTT
TRBD1	TRBV19	TRBJ2-7	NA	CASSTGTGSYEQYF	TGTGCCAGTAGTACCGGGACAGGCTCCTACGAGCAGTACTTC
TRBD2	TRBV9	TRBJ2-1	NA	CASSVGLAGGLGEQFF	TGTGCCAGCAGCGTAGGACTAGCGGGGGGCCTCGGTGAGCAGTTCTTC
TRBD2	TRBV19	TRBJ2-7	NA	CASSASGRSNEQYF	TGTGCCAGTAGTGCTAGCGGGAGGTCCAACGAGCAGTACTTC
TRBD1	TRBV6-6	TRBJ2-5	NA	CASSRTGGQETQYF	TGTGCCAGCAGTAGGACAGGGGGCCAAGAGACCCAGTACTTC
NA	TRBV4-1	TRBJ1-5	NA	CASSQDDRNNQPQHF	TGCGCCAGCAGCCAAGATGACAGAAACAATCAGCCCCAGCATTTT
TRBD1	TRBV10-3	TRBJ1-1	NA	CAITTDRGSTEAFF	TGTGCCATCACCACCGACAGGGGGTCGACTGAAGCTTTCTTT
NA	TRBV6-5	TRBJ2-2	NA	CASRGSGTNTGELFF	TGTGCCAGCAGGGGTAGCGGAACTAACACCGGGGAGCTGTTTTTT